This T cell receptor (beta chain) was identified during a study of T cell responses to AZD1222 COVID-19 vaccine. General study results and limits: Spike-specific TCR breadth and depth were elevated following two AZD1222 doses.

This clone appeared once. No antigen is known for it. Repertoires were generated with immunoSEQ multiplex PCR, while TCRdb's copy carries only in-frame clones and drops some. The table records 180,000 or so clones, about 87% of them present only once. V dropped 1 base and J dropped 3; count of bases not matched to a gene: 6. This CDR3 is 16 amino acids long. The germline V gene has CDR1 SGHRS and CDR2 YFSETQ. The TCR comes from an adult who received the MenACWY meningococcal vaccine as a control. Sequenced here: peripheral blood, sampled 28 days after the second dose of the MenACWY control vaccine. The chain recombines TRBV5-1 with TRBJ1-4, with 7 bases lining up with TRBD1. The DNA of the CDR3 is TGCGCCAGCAGCTTGTACCCAGGGGGGCCTAATGAAAAACTGTTTTTT. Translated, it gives CASSLYPGGPNEKLFF.